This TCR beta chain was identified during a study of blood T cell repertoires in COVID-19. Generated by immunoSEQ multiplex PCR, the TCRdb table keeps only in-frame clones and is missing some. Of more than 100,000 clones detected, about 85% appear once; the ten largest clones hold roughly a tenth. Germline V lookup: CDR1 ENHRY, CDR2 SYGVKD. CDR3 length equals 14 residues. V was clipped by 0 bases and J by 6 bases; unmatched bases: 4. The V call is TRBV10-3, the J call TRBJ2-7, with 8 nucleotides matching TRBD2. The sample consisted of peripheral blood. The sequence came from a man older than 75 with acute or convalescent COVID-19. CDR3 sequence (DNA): TGTGCCATCAGTGAGTCAGCGGGAGAGTCCGAGCAGTACTTC. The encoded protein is CAISESAGESEQYF.